This T cell receptor (beta chain) is drawn from a study of OX40 agonist ivuxolimab in advanced cancers. In the study overall: Among those treated, three patients had partial responses, one with hepatocellular carcinoma and two with cutaneous melanoma.

CDR1 is MDHEN and CDR2 is SYDVKM in the germline V gene. This CDR3 is built from 19 residues. J lost 1 base, V lost 4 bases, and 15 bases had no gene match. Remarks on this clone: The antigen remains unidentified.

Method: immunoSEQ multiplex PCR; TCRdb's copy keeps in-frame clones and lacks some. Of some 90,000 clones in the sample, about 92% were seen once. General study points: In general, CD8+ T cells held more expanded clones than CD4+ did, on average. Among patients with partial responses at 0.1-3.0 mg/kg, clonal expansion was among the lowest. Also present in some nonresponders was a low level of normalized T-cell clonal expansion.

The origin of this receptor is an adult with an advanced solid tumor such as melanoma, head and neck, liver or kidney cancer. V is TRBV28 and J is TRBJ1-2, with 10 bases matching TRBD1. Sequenced material: CD4+ or CD8+ T cells sorted from blood, taken in a trial of the OX40 agonist ivuxolimab. CDR3 protein: CASSSPTRDRGSGNYGYTF. In DNA, the CDR3 is TGTGCCAGCAGTTCCCCAACGCGGGACAGGGGAAGCGGTAACTATGGCTACACCTTC.